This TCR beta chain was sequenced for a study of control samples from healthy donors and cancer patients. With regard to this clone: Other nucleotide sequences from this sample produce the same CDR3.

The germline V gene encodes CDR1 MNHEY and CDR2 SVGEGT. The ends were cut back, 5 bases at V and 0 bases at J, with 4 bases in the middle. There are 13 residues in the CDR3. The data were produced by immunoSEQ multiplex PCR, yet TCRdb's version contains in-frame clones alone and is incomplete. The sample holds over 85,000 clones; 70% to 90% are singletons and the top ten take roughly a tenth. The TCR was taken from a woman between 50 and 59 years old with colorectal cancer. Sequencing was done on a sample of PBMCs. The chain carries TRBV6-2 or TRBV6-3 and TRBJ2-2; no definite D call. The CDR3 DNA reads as TGTGCCAGCAGTACGCCGAACACCGGGGAGCTGTTTTTT. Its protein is CASSTPNTGELFF.